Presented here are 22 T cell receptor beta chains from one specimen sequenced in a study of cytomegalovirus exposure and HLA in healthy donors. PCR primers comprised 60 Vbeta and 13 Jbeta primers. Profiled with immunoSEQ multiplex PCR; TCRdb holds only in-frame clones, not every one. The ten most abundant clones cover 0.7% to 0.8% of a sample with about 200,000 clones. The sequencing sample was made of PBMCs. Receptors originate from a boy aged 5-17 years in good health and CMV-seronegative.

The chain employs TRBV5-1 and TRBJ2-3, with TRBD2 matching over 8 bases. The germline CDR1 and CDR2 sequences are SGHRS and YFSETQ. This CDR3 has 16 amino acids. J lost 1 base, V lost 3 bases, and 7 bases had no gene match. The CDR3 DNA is TGCGCCAGCAGCTCTTACACACTAGCGGGCACAGATACGCAGTATTTT. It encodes CASSSYTLAGTDTQYF.

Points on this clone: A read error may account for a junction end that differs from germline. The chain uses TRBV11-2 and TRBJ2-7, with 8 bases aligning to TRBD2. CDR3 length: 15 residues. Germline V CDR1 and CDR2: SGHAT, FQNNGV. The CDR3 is CASSLSAGDSDEQYF. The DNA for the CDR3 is TGTGCCAGCAGCTTATCAGCGGGGGACTCCGACGAGCAGTACTTC.

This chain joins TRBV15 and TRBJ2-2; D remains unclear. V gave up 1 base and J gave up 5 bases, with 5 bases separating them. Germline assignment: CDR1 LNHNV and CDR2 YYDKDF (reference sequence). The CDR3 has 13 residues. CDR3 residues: CATSRGETGELFF. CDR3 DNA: TGTGCCACCAGCAGAGGAGAAACCGGGGAGCTGTTTTTT.

CDR3 nucleotides: TGTGCCATCAGCCTAGGATACTCCAATGAGCAGTTCTTC. It translates to CAISLGYSNEQFF. This chain uses TRBV10-3 with TRBJ2-1; the D is unclear. V was clipped by 6 bases and J by 6 bases, with 12 bases between them. The CDR3 covers 13 residues. Germline V gene lookup returns CDR1 ENHRY and CDR2 SYGVKD.

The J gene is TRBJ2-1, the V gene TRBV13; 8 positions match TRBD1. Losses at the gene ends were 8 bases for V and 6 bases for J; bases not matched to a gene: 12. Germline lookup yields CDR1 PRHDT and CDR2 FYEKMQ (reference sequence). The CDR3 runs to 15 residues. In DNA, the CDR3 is TGTGCCAGCGTTATGGCCCGGGACAGGTTCAATGAGCAGTTCTTC. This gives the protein CASVMARDRFNEQFF. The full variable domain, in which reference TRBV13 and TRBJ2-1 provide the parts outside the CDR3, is AAGVIQSPRHLIKEKRETATLKCYPIPRHDTVYWYQQGPGQDPQFLISFYEKMQSDKGSIPDRFSAQQFSDYHSELNMSSLELGDSALYFCASVMARDRFNEQFFGPGTRLTVL.

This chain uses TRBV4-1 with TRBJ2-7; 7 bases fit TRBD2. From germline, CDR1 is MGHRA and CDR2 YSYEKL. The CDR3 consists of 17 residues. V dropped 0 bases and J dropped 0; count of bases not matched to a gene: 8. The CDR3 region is CASSQEREGHISYEQYF. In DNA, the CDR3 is TGCGCCAGCAGCCAAGAAAGGGAGGGCCACATCTCCTACGAGCAGTACTTC.

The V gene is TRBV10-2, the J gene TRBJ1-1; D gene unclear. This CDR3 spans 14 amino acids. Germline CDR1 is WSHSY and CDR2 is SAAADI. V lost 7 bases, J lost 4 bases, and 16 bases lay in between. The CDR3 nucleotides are TGCGCCAGCATCCCCCCCGGCGGGAGCACTGAAGCTTTCTTT. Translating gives CASIPPGGSTEAFF.

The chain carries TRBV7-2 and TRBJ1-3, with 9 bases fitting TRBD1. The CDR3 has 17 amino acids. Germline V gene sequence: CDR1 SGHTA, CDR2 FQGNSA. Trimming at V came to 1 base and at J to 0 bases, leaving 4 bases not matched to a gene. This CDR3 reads CASSLVGTGFSGNTIYF. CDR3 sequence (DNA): TGTGCCAGCAGCTTAGTAGGGACAGGGTTCTCTGGAAACACCATATATTTT. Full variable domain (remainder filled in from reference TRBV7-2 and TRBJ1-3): GAGVSQSPSNKVTEKGKDVELRCDPISGHTALYWYRQSLGQGLEFLIYFQGNSAPDKSGLPSDRFSAERTGGSVSTLTIQRTQQEDSAVYLCASSLVGTGFSGNTIYFGEGSWLTVV.

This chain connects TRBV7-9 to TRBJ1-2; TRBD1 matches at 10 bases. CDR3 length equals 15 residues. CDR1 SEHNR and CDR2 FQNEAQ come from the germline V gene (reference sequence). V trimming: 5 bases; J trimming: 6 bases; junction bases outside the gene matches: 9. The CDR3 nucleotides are TGTGCCAGCAGCGTGCGTACCGGGACAGGGGATGGCTACACCTTC. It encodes CASSVRTGTGDGYTF.

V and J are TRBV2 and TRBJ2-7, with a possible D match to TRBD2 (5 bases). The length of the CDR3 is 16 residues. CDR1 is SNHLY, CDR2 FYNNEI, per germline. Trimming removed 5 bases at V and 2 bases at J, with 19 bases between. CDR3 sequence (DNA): TGTGCCAGCAGTTCTCGTGGGAGCCTGAGGCCCTACGAGCAGTACTTC. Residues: CASSSRGSLRPYEQYF.

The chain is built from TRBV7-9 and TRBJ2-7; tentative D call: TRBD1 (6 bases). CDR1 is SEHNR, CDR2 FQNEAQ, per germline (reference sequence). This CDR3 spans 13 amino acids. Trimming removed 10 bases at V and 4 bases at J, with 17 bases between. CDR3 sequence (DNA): TGTGCCACACTCCGGGACACAGAGTACGAGCAGTACTTC. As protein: CATLRDTEYEQYF. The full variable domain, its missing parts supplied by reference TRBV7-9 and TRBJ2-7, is DTGVSQNPRHKITKRGQNVTFRCDPISEHNRLYWYRQTLGQGPEFLTYFQNEAQLEKSRLLSDRFSAERPKGSFSTLEIQRTEQGDSAMYLCATLRDTEYEQYFGPGTRLTVT.

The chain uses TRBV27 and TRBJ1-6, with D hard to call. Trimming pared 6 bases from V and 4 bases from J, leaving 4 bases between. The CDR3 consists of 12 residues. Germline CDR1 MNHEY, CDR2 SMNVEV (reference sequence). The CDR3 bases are TGTGCCAGCAGCCTGTATAATTCACCCCTCCACTTT. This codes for CASSLYNSPLHF.

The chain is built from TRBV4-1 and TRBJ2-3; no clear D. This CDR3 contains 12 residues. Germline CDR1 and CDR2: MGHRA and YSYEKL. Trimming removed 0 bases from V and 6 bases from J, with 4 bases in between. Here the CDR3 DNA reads TGCGCCAGCAGCCAAGATCGGGATACGCAGTATTTT. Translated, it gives CASSQDRDTQYF.

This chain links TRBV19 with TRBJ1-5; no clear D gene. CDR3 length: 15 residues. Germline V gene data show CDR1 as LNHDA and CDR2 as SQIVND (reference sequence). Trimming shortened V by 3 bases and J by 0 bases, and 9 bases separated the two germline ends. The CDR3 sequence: CASSILTDSNQPQHF. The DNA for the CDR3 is TGTGCCAGTAGTATTTTAACAGATAGCAATCAGCCCCAGCATTTT.

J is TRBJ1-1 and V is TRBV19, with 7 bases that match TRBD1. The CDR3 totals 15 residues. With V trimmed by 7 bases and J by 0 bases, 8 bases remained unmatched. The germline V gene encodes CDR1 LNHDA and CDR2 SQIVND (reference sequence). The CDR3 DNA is TGTGCCAGTAAGGGGGCCCCAGGGGTGAACACTGAAGCTTTCTTT. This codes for CASKGAPGVNTEAFF.

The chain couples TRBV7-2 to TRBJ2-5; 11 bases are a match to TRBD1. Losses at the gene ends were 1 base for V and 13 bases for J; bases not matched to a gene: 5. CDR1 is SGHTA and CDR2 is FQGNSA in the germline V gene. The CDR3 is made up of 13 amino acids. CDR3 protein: CASSLEGTGGRYF. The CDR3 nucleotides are TGTGCCAGCAGCTTAGAGGGGACAGGGGGTCGGTACTTC.

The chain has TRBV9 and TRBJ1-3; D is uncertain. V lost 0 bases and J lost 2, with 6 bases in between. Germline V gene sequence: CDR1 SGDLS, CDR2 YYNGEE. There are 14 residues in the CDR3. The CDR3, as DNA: TGTGCCAGCAGCGTAGCTGGCCCTGGAAACACCATATATTTT. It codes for CASSVAGPGNTIYF.

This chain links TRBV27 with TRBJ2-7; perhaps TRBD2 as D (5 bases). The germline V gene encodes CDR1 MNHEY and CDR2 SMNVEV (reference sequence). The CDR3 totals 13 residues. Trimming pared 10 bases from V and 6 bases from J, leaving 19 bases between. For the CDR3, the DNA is TGTGCCACCTCCGCCGGGGTTTGGACCGAGCAGTACTTC. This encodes CATSAGVWTEQYF.

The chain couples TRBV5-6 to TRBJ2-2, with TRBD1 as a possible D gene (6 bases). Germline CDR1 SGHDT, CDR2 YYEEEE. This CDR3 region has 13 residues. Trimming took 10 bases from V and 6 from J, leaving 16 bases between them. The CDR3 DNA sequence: TGTGCCTACAGCGTAGAGGGGGCCGGGGAGCTGTTTTTT. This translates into CAYSVEGAGELFF.

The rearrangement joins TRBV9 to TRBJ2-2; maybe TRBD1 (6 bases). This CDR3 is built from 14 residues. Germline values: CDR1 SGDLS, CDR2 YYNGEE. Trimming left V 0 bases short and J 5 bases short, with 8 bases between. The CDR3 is CASSVDTGTGELFF. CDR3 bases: TGTGCCAGCAGCGTAGATACAGGGACCGGGGAGCTGTTTTTT. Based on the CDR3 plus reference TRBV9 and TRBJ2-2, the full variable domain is DSGVTQTPKHLITATGQRVTLRCSPRSGDLSVYWYQQSLDQGLQFLIQYYNGEERAKGNILERFSAQQFPDLHSELNLSSLELGDSALYFCASSVDTGTGELFFGEGSRLTVL.

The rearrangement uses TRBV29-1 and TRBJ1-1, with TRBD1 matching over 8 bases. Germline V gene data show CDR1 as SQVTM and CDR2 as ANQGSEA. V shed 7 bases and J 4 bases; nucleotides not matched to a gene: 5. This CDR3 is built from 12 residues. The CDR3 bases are TGCAGCGCTCGGACAGGGCCCACTGAAGCTTTCTTT. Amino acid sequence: CSARTGPTEAFF.

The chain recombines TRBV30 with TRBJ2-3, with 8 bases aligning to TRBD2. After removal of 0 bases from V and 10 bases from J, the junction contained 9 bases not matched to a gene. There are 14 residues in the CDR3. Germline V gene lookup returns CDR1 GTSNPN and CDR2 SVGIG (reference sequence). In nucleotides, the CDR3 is TGTGCCTGGAGTGTTAAGACGGGGACTAGGGCGCAGTATTTT. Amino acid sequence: CAWSVKTGTRAQYF.